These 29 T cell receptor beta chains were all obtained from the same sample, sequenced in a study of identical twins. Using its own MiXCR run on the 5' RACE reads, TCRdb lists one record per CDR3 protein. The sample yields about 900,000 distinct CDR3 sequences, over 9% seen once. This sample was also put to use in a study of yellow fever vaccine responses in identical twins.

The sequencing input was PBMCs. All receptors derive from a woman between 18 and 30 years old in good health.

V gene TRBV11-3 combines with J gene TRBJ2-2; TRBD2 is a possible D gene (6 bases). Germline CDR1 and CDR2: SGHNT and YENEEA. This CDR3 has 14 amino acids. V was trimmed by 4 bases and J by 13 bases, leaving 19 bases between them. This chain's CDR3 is CASSSYTDRGGLFF. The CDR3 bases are TGTGCCAGCAGCTCCTACACAGACCGGGGAGGGCTGTTTTTT.

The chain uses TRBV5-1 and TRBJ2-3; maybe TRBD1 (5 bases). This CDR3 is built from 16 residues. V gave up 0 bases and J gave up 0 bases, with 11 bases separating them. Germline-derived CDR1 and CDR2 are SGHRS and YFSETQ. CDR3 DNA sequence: TGCGCCAGCAGCTTGGGACAGCCACTAAGCACAGATACGCAGTATTTT. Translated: CASSLGQPLSTDTQYF. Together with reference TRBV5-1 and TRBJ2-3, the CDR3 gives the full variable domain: KAGVTQTPRYLIKTRGQQVTLSCSPISGHRSVSWYQQTPGQGLQFLFEYFSETQRNKGNFPGRFSGRQFSNSRSEMNVSTLELGDSALYLCASSLGQPLSTDTQYFGPGTRLTVL.

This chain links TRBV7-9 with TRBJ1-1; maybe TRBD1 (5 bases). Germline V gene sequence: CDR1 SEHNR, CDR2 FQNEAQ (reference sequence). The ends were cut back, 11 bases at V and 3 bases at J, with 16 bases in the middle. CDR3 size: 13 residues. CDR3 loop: CAGAEGEDTEAFF. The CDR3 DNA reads TGTGCCGGGGCGGAAGGTGAGGACACTGAAGCTTTCTTT.

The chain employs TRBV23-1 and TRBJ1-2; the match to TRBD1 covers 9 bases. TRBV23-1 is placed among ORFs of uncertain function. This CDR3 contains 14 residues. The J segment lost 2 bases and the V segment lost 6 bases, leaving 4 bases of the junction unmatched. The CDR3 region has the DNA TGCGCCAGCAGGACAGGGGGGCTAAACTATGGCTACACCTTC. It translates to CASRTGGLNYGYTF.

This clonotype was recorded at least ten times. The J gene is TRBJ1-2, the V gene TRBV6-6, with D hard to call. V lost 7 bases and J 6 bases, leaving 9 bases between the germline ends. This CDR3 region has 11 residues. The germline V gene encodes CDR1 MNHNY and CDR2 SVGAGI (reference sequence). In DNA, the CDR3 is TGTGCCAGCATGGGTGGGGATGGCTACACCTTC. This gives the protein CASMGGDGYTF.

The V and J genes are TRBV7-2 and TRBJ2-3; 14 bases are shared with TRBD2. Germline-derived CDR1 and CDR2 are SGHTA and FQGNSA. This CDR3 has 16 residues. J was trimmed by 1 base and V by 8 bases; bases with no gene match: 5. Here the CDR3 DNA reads TGTGCCAGCGGGACTAGCGGGGGCCACCGCACAGATACGCAGTATTTT. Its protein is CASGTSGGHRTDTQYF.

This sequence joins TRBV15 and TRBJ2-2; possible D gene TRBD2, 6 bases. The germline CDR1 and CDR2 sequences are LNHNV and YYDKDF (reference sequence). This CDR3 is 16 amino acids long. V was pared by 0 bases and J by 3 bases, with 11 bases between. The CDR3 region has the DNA TGTGCCACCAGCAGAGACCCCCCGGGGGACACCGGGGAGCTGTTTTTT. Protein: CATSRDPPGDTGELFF.

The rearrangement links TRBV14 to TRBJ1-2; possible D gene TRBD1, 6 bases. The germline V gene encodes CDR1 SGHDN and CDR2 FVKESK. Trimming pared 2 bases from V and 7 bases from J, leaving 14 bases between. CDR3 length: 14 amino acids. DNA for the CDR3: TGTGCCAGCAGCCAACCCACAGGGAGTCGTGGCTACACCTTC. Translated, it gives CASSQPTGSRGYTF.

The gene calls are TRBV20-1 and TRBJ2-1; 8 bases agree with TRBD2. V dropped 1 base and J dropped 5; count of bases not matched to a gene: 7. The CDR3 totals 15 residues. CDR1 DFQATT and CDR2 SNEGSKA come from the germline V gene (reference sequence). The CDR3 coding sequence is TGCAGTGCTAGAGCCGAGCGGGAGCTGAACAATGAGCAGTTCTTC. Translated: CSARAERELNNEQFF.

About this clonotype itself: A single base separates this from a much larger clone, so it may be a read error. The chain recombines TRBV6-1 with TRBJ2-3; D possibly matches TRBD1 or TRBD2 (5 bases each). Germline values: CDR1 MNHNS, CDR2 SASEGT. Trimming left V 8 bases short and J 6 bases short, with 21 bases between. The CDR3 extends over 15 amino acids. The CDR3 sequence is CASGPPGDRGDTQYF. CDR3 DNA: TGTGCCAGCGGACCACCCGGGGACCGGGGCGATACGCAGTATTTT.

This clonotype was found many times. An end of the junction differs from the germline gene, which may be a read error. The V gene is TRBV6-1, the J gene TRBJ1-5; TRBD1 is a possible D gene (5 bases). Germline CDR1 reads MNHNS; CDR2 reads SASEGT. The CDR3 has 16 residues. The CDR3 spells CASSKATAVGNQPQHF. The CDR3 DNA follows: TGTGCCAGCAGTAAAGCGACAGCGGTCGGCAATCAGCCCCAGCATTTT.

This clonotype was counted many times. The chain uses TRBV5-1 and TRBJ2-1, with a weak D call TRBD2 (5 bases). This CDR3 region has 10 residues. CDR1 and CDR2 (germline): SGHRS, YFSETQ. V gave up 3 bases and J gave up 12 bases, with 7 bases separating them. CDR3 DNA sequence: TGCGCCAGCAGCTCCGAGGGGCAGTTCTTC. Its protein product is CASSSEGQFF.

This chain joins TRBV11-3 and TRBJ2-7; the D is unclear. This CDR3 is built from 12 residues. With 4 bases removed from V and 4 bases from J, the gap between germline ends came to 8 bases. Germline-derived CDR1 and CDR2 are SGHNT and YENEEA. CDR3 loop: CASSYDNYEQYF. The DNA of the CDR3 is TGTGCCAGCAGCTACGATAATTACGAGCAGTACTTC.

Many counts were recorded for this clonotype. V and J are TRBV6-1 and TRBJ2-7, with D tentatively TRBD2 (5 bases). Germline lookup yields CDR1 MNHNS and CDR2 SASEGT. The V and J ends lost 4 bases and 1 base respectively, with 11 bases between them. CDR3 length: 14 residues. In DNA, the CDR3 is TGTGCCAGCAGTGGTTACGGGGTTTCCTACGAGCAGTACGTC. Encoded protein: CASSGYGVSYEQYV.

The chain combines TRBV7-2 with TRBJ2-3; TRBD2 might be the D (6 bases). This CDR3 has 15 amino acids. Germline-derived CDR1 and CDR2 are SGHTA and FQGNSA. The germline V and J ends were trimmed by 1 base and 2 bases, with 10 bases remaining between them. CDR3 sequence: CASSLGLVSTDTQYF. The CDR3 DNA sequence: TGTGCCAGCAGCTTAGGACTAGTATCCACAGATACGCAGTATTTT. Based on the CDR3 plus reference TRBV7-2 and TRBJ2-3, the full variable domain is GAGVSQSPSNKVTEKGKDVELRCDPISGHTALYWYRQSLGQGLEFLIYFQGNSAPDKSGLPSDRFSAERTGGSVSTLTIQRTQQEDSAVYLCASSLGLVSTDTQYFGPGTRLTVL.

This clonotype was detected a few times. CDR3 in amino acids: CASSLDSSRQYF. The CDR3 DNA reads TGCGCCAGCAGCTTGGACTCCTCTCGGCAGTATTTT. The rearrangement uses TRBV5-1 and TRBJ2-3; D unresolved. Between the trimmed V and J ends, which lost 0 bases and 11 bases, there was a span of 10 bases. There are 12 residues in the CDR3. Germline V gene sequence: CDR1 SGHRS, CDR2 YFSETQ.

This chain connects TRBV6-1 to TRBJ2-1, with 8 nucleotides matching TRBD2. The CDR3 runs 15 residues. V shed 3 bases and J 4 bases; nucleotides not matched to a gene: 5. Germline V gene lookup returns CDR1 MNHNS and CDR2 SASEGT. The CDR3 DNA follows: TGTGCCAGCAGTGACAGCGGGAGACCTTACAATGAGCAGTTCTTC. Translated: CASSDSGRPYNEQFF.

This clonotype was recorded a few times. DNA of the CDR3: TGTGCCAGCAGCCCTGGGGCGGGAGGCGGCTATGGCTACACCTTC. Amino acid sequence: CASSPGAGGGYGYTF. V usage is TRBV7-9 and J usage is TRBJ1-2, with D possibly TRBD1 on 5 matching bases. Per germline, CDR1 SEHNR and CDR2 FQNEAQ (reference sequence). The V gene lost 5 bases and the J gene lost 4 bases, with 17 bases spanning the gap. The CDR3 contains 15 residues.

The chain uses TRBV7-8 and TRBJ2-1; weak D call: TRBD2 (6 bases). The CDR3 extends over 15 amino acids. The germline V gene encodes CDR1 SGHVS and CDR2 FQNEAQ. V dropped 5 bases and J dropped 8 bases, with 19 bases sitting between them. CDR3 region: CASSPGDGGRDEQFF. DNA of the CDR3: TGTGCCAGCAGCCCGGGGGACGGAGGTCGGGATGAGCAGTTCTTC.

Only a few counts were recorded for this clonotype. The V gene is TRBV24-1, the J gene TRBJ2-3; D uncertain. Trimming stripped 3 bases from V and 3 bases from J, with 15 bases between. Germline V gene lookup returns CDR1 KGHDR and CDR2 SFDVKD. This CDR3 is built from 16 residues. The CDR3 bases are TGTGCCACCAGTGATCCCGCCCTGGGCAGGACAGATACGCAGTATTTT. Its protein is CATSDPALGRTDTQYF.

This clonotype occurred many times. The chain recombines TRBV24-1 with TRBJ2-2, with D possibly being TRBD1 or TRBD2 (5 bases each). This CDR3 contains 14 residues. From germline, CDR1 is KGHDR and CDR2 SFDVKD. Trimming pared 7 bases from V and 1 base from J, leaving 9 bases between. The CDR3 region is CATRGDGNTGELFF. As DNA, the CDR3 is TGTGCCACCAGGGGGGACGGGAACACCGGGGAGCTGTTTTTT.

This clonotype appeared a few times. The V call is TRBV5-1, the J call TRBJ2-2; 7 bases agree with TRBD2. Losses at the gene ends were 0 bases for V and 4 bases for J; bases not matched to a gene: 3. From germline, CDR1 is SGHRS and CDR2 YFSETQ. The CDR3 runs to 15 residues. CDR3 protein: CASSLVPSGTGELFF. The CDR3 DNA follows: TGCGCCAGCAGCTTGGTTCCTAGCGGCACCGGGGAGCTGTTTTTT.

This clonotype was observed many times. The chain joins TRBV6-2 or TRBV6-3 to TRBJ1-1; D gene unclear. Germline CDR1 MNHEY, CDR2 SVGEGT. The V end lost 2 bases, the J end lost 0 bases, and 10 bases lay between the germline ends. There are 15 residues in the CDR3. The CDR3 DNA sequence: TGTGCCAGCAGTTACCGGCCAGTATTGAACACTGAAGCTTTCTTT. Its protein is CASSYRPVLNTEAFF.

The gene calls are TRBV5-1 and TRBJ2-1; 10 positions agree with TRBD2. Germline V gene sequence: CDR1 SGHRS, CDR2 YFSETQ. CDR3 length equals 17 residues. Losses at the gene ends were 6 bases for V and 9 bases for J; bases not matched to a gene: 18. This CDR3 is CASTLGLAGVNFVEQFF. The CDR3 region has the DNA TGCGCCAGCACTCTGGGGCTAGCGGGGGTAAATTTCGTTGAGCAGTTCTTC.

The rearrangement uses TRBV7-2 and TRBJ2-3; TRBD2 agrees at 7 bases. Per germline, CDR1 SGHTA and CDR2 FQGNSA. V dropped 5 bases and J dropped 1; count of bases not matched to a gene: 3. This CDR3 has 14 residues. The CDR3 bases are TGTGCCAGCAGCACAGCGGGACGCACAGATACGCAGTATTTT. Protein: CASSTAGRTDTQYF.

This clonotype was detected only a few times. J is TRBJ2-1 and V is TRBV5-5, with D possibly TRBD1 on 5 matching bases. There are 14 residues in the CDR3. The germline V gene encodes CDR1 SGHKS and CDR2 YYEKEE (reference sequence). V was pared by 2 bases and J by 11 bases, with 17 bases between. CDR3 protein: CASSFTVGDSKQFF. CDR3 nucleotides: TGTGCCAGCAGCTTTACGGTAGGCGACAGCAAGCAGTTCTTC. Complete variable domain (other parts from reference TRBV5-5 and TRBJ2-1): DAGVTQSPTHLIKTRGQQVTLRCSPISGHKSVSWYQQVLGQGPQFIFQYYEKEERGRGNFPDRFSARQFPNYSSELNVNALLLGDSALYLCASSFTVGDSKQFFGPGTRLTVL.

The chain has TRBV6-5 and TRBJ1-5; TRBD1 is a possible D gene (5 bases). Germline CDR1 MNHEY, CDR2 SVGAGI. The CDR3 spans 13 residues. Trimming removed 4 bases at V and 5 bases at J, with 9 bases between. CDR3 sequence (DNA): TGTGCCAGCAGTTGGGGGACCCATCAGCCCCAGCATTTT. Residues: CASSWGTHQPQHF.

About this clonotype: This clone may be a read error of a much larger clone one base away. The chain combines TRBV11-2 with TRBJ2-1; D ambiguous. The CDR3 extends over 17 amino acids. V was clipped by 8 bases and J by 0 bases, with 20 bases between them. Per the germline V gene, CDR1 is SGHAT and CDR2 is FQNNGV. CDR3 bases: TGTGCCAGCGGCCTCCTCTGGACGATAGTCTCCTACAATGAGCAGTTCTTC. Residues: CASGLLWTIVSYNEQFF.

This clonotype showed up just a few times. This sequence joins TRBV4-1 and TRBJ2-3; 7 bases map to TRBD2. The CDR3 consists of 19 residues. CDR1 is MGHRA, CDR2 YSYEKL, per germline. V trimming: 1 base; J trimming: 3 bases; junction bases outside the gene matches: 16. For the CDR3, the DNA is TGCGCCAGCAGCCAAGGTCTTGCGGGGGACCTCTTAACGACAGATACGCAGTATTTT. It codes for CASSQGLAGDLLTTDTQYF.